The clone carrying this T cell receptor beta chain was seen at least ten times. Each CDR3 protein gets one entry after TCRdb re-called the 5' RACE reads with MiXCR. Here the sample spans about 59,000 distinct CDR3 sequences, over 10% being singletons. This sample is part of a study of early T cells in non-severe SARS-CoV-2 infection. Sequencing was performed on whole blood. This sequence originates from an adult who was a healthcare worker with PCR-confirmed SARS-CoV-2 infection or an uninfected control (not recorded which).

CDR3 coding DNA: TGTGCCAGCAGCTTAGCGCGGGGGGTCCTCGATACGCAGTATTTT. Encoded protein: CASSLARGVLDTQYF. This chain joins TRBV7-9 and TRBJ2-3; the match to TRBD2 covers 8 bases. Germline trimming cut 0 bases from V and 6 bases from J; bases unmatched to any gene: 5. Germline V lookup: CDR1 SEHNR, CDR2 FQNEAQ (reference sequence). The CDR3 has 15 amino acids.